This TCR beta chain was captured in a study of shared clonotypes between healthy human individuals. Study observations and caveats: Shared clonotypes: 4.5% to 6% naive CD4, around 3.4% naive CD8, over 2% memory CD4, over 0.3% memory CD8. Richness estimates generally favored naive over memory subsets.

Germline CDR1 WSHSY, CDR2 SAAADI. V trimming: 3 bases; J trimming: 5 bases; junction bases outside the gene matches: 10. The length of the CDR3 is 17 residues. The assay ran at deep level. Assay: immunoSEQ multiplex PCR; the TCRdb copy retains only in-frame clones and omits some. The sample holds approximately 1,000,000 clones, 78% seen once. As for this clone: Its antigen is unidentified.

This rearrangement joins TRBV10-2 to TRBJ2-2; 9 bases map to TRBD2. What was sequenced was memory CD4+ T cells from PBMCs. Subset described: CD45RA-negative fraction. This sequence originates from a man aged 18 to 29 in good health. Some clones in this sample may be carry-over from other donors' samples. The DNA of the CDR3 is TGCGCCAGCAGTGATATGGGGCGGGAGGGCCGGACCGGGGAGCTGTTTTTT. Encoded protein: CASSDMGREGRTGELFF.